The 32 T cell receptor beta chains reported below all come from one sample, sequenced in a study of cytomegalovirus exposure and HLA in healthy donors. The PCR was carried out with 60 Vbeta primers and 13 Jbeta primers. Some clones are missing from TCRdb's copy, which holds only in-frame ones; the method was immunoSEQ multiplex PCR. The table lists about 160,000 clones, roughly four fifths of them singletons. The sequenced sample was PBMCs. These receptor sequences come from a woman in her forties or fifties in good health and CMV-seropositive.

J is TRBJ1-5 and V is TRBV7-8; D is unclear. CDR3 length equals 13 residues. The V end lost 9 bases, the J end lost 0 bases, and 9 bases lay between the germline ends. CDR1 and CDR2 from the germline V gene are SGHVS and FQNEAQ. CDR3 in amino acids: CASQTYSNQPQHF. CDR3 coding DNA: TGTGCCAGTCAGACTTATAGCAATCAGCCCCAGCATTTT.

This clone was counted only a few times. The V gene is TRBV5-4, the J gene TRBJ2-5; maybe TRBD2 (5 bases). V was trimmed by 2 bases and J by 5 bases, leaving 10 bases between them. The CDR3 sequence is 13 residues long. CDR1 SGHNT and CDR2 YYREEE come from the germline V gene (reference sequence). The CDR3 reads CASSFPGEETQYF. In DNA, the CDR3 is TGTGCCAGCAGCTTTCCCGGGGAGGAGACCCAGTACTTC.

The J gene is TRBJ2-5, the V gene TRBV4-2; perhaps TRBD1 as D (6 bases). CDR3 length: 14 amino acids. V gave up 4 bases and J gave up 2 bases, with 11 bases separating them. CDR1 and CDR2 (germline): LGHNA, YNFKEQ. The CDR3 DNA reads TGTGCCAGCAGCCTAGGACAGAAACAAGAGACCCAGTACTTC. Amino acids: CASSLGQKQETQYF.

The chain links TRBV2 to TRBJ1-2; D may be TRBD1 (5 bases). V shed 7 bases and J shed 1 base, with 13 bases lying between them. The germline gives CDR1 SNHLY, CDR2 FYNNEI. CDR3 length equals 14 residues. As DNA, the CDR3 is TGTGCCAGCATTGGGGCAGTCCTTAACTATGGCTACACCTTC. Its translation: CASIGAVLNYGYTF. Looking up the rest from reference TRBV2 and TRBJ1-2 gives the full variable domain: EPEVTQTPSHQVTQMGQEVILRCVPISNHLYFYWYRQILGQKVEFLVSFYNNEISEKSEIFDDQFSVERPDGSNFTLKIRSTKLEDSAMYFCASIGAVLNYGYTFGSGTRLTVV.

The chain uses TRBV2 and TRBJ1-5; 9 bases agree with TRBD1. The CDR3 extends over 15 amino acids. Per germline, CDR1 SNHLY and CDR2 FYNNEI. With 2 bases clipped from V and 6 bases from J, the junction kept 5 bases outside the gene matches. Here the CDR3 reads CASSELVTGGQPQHF. The CDR3 region has the DNA TGTGCCAGCAGTGAATTAGTGACAGGGGGTCAGCCCCAGCATTTT.

This clone has just a few counts. V gene TRBV29-1 combines with J gene TRBJ1-6; TRBD1 is a possible D gene (5 bases). This CDR3 region has 13 residues. Looked up from germline, CDR1 is SQVTM and CDR2 is ANQGSEA. V lost 4 bases to trimming and J lost 6 bases, with 10 bases between them. The CDR3 is CSVVVTANSPLHF. The DNA of the CDR3 is TGCAGCGTTGTTGTGACAGCTAATTCACCCCTCCACTTT.

This chain uses TRBV6-1 with TRBJ2-7, with TRBD2 matching 10 bases. Germline V gene lookup returns CDR1 MNHNS and CDR2 SASEGT. This CDR3 is 14 amino acids long. The V gene end was trimmed by 6 bases and the J gene end by 3 bases; junction bases not matched to a gene: 5. CDR3 sequence: CASSPRLAGYEQYF. The CDR3 bases are TGTGCCAGCAGCCCAAGACTAGCGGGCTACGAGCAGTACTTC.

CDR3 residues: CASSQQQGSNEKLFF. The DNA for the CDR3 is TGTGCCAGCAGCCAACAACAGGGCAGCAATGAAAAACTGTTTTTT. The J gene is TRBJ1-4, the V gene TRBV6-6, with D possibly TRBD1 on 6 matching bases. Deletions cut 6 bases from V and 5 bases from J, with 16 bases between. CDR1 is MNHNY and CDR2 is SVGAGI in the germline V gene (reference sequence). This CDR3 comprises 15 residues.

This chain uses TRBV18 with TRBJ2-5; TRBD1 matches 9 bases. The V gene's germline CDR1 is KGHSH and CDR2 LQKENI. The CDR3 extends over 15 amino acids. After removal of 6 bases from V and 5 bases from J, the junction contained 10 bases not matched to a gene. CDR3 sequence reads: CASSLGGTGLETQYF. The CDR3 nucleotides read TGTGCCAGCTCGCTGGGCGGGACAGGGCTGGAGACCCAGTACTTC. Complete variable domain (other parts from reference TRBV18 and TRBJ2-5): NAGVMQNPRHLVRRRGQEARLRCSPMKGHSHVYWYRQLPEEGLKFMVYLQKENIIDESGMPKERFSAEFPKEGPSILRIQQVVRGDSAAYFCASSLGGTGLETQYFGPGTRLLVL.

The chain carries TRBV10-3 and TRBJ2-1; perhaps TRBD2 as D (5 bases). Deletions cut 6 bases from V and 5 bases from J, with 17 bases between. Germline V gives CDR1 ENHRY, CDR2 SYGVKD. The CDR3 sequence is 15 residues long. CDR3 coding DNA: TGTGCCATCAGCACCCCCGGGGTCCTCCACAATGAGCAGTTCTTC. Its translation: CAISTPGVLHNEQFF.

The V gene is TRBV6-6, the J gene TRBJ2-7, with TRBD2 matching over 8 bases. Trimming cost V 9 bases and J 3 bases; bases outside gene matches: 1. The germline gives CDR1 MNHNY, CDR2 SVGAGI (reference sequence). This CDR3 contains 11 residues. The CDR3 bases are TGTGCCAGTGGGACTAGCTACGAGCAGTACTTC. Protein sequence: CASGTSYEQYF.

The chain employs TRBV2 and TRBJ2-1, with 12 bases fitting TRBD2. J lost 7 bases, V lost 6 bases, and 7 bases had no gene match. The germline gives CDR1 SNHLY, CDR2 FYNNEI. The CDR3 is made up of 15 amino acids. CDR3 residues: CASRSLAGGGNEQFF. The CDR3 nucleotides read TGTGCCAGCAGATCACTAGCGGGGGGAGGAAATGAGCAGTTCTTC.

The chain combines TRBV5-6 with TRBJ2-5, with 12 bases fitting TRBD2. From germline, CDR1 is SGHDT and CDR2 YYEEEE. This CDR3 region has 15 residues. Unmatched junction bases numbered 1, after V lost 2 bases and J lost 2 bases. For the CDR3, the DNA is TGTGCCAGCAGCTTCGGACTAGCGGGGCAAGAGACCCAGTACTTC. Amino acids: CASSFGLAGQETQYF.

V gene TRBV6-1 combines with J gene TRBJ2-2; TRBD1 agrees at 7 bases. The CDR3 spans 13 residues. Germline V lookup: CDR1 MNHNS, CDR2 SASEGT. Trimming cost V 6 bases and J 7 bases; bases outside gene matches: 5. The CDR3 loop reads CASSLQGFGELFF. CDR3 nucleotides: TGTGCCAGCAGCCTACAGGGGTTCGGGGAGCTGTTTTTT.

The V gene is TRBV6-5, the J gene TRBJ2-2, with 8 bases identical to TRBD1. CDR3 size: 14 residues. V was clipped by 4 bases and J by 8 bases; unmatched bases: 6. Germline CDR1 MNHEY, CDR2 SVGAGI. For the CDR3, the DNA is TGTGCCAGCAGTTTTCAGGGGGCTAATGGGGAGCTGTTTTTT. Encoded protein: CASSFQGANGELFF.

V gene TRBV6-5 combines with J gene TRBJ2-1; 8 bases line up with TRBD1. The germline V gene has CDR1 MNHEY and CDR2 SVGAGI. The CDR3 has 15 amino acids. The ends lost 5 bases at V and 7 bases at J; junction bases unmatched: 10. Written as DNA, the CDR3 is TGTGCCAGCAGTCGACAGGGGCGAGGGTGGAATGAGCAGTTCTTC. Translating gives CASSRQGRGWNEQFF.

The rearrangement links TRBV4-1 to TRBJ1-4, with TRBD1 matching 10 bases. With 6 bases clipped from V and 7 bases from J, the junction kept 5 bases outside the gene matches. CDR3 length: 14 residues. Germline lookup yields CDR1 MGHRA and CDR2 YSYEKL. The CDR3 loop reads CASRGRDRGEKLFF. The DNA for the CDR3 is TGCGCCAGCAGGGGCCGGGACAGGGGTGAAAAACTGTTTTTT.

V gene TRBV5-1 combines with J gene TRBJ1-1, with D tentatively TRBD1 (5 bases). V shed 0 bases and J shed 5 bases, with 11 bases lying between them. CDR1 and CDR2 (germline): SGHRS, YFSETQ. The CDR3 has 14 residues. The CDR3 nucleotides read TGCGCCAGCAGCTTGGAGCAGGGTATAACTGAAGCTTTCTTT. Protein: CASSLEQGITEAFF.

The V and J genes are TRBV4-1 and TRBJ2-3; the match to TRBD2 covers 8 bases. This CDR3 comprises 16 residues. V lost 4 bases and J lost 5; bases outside the gene matches: 11. Looked up from germline, CDR1 is MGHRA and CDR2 is YSYEKL. The CDR3 nucleotides read TGCGCCAGCAGCCGGACAGCGGGACTAGGTGGAGATACGCAGTATTTT. Translated, it gives CASSRTAGLGGDTQYF.

V gene TRBV7-9 combines with J gene TRBJ2-5, with 7 bases aligning to TRBD1. J gave up 5 bases and V 1 base, and 4 bases lay outside the gene matches. Germline V gene lookup returns CDR1 SEHNR and CDR2 FQNEAQ (reference sequence). The CDR3 consists of 14 residues. This CDR3 reads CASSLGRGIETQYF. The CDR3 DNA sequence: TGTGCCAGCAGCTTAGGCAGGGGGATCGAGACCCAGTACTTC. The full variable domain, in which reference TRBV7-9 and TRBJ2-5 provide the parts outside the CDR3, is DTGVSQNPRHKITKRGQNVTFRCDPISEHNRLYWYRQTLGQGPEFLTYFQNEAQLEKSRLLSDRFSAERPKGSFSTLEIQRTEQGDSAMYLCASSLGRGIETQYFGPGTRLLVL.

The chain couples TRBV15 to TRBJ2-1; D unclear. The CDR3 covers 15 residues. Per the germline V gene, CDR1 is LNHNV and CDR2 is YYDKDF (reference sequence). V shed 0 bases and J shed 7 bases, with 13 bases lying between them. The CDR3 spells CATSRDAAAINEQFF. CDR3 bases: TGTGCCACCAGCAGAGATGCCGCGGCGATAAATGAGCAGTTCTTC. The whole variable domain, filled in from reference TRBV15 and TRBJ2-1, reads DAMVIQNPRYQVTQFGKPVTLSCSQTLNHNVMYWYQQKSSQAPKLLFHYYDKDFNNEADTPDNFQSRRPNTSFCFLDIRSPGLGDTAMYLCATSRDAAAINEQFFGPGTRLTVL.

In its sample, this clone was seen a few times. The CDR3 bases are TGTGCCAGCAAATCGCAGGGGCATCAGCCCCAGCATTTT. Its protein product is CASKSQGHQPQHF. The chain recombines TRBV6-1 with TRBJ1-5; a possible D gene is TRBD1 (6 bases). CDR1 MNHNS and CDR2 SASEGT come from the germline V gene. The length of the CDR3 is 13 residues. Between the trimmed V and J ends, which lost 7 bases and 5 bases, there was a span of 12 bases.

The chain links TRBV6-1 to TRBJ1-1; D is unclear. Trimming took off 1 base at V and 7 bases at J, with 13 bases between the two ends. The CDR3 is 14 amino acids. Per germline, CDR1 MNHNS and CDR2 SASEGT. In DNA, the CDR3 is TGTGCCAGCAGTGAAGTAGGCGGATTATTTGAAGCTTTCTTT. This sequence encodes CASSEVGGLFEAFF.

The V and J genes are TRBV9 and TRBJ1-1; D is unclear. Germline CDR1 reads SGDLS; CDR2 reads YYNGEE. V dropped 0 bases and J dropped 2 bases, with 8 bases sitting between them. The CDR3 spans 14 residues. Written as DNA, the CDR3 is TGTGCCAGCAGCGTAGGGGCGTTAAACACTGAAGCTTTCTTT. Protein sequence: CASSVGALNTEAFF.

The chain uses TRBV6-1 and TRBJ1-4, with D perhaps matching TRBD1 (6 bases). V was cut by 2 bases and J by 6 bases, with 16 bases left in between. Germline-derived CDR1 and CDR2 are MNHNS and SASEGT. This CDR3 spans 16 amino acids. The CDR3 DNA is TGTGCCAGCAGTGAAATCGGGGGGGGCGTTCATGAAAAACTGTTTTTT. Translation gives CASSEIGGGVHEKLFF.

The V and J genes are TRBV2 and TRBJ1-5; TRBD1 might be the D (6 bases). CDR1 and CDR2 (germline): SNHLY, FYNNEI. Trimming shortened V by 4 bases and J by 4 bases, and 11 bases separated the two germline ends. The CDR3 has 14 residues. The CDR3 nucleotides read TGTGCCAGCAGTGGAAACAGGGAGAATCAGCCCCAGCATTTT. Its translation: CASSGNRENQPQHF.

This rearrangement joins TRBV18 to TRBJ1-1; D may be TRBD1 (5 bases). The V end lost 3 bases, the J end lost 10 bases, and 15 bases lay between the germline ends. Germline CDR1 and CDR2: KGHSH and LQKENI. The CDR3 length is 13 residues. The DNA of the CDR3 is TGTGCCAGCTCACCCGGGGACTCCCAGAGAGCTTTCTTT. Amino acid sequence: CASSPGDSQRAFF.

This clone was seen a handful of times. The chain carries TRBV6-1 and TRBJ2-5; 15 positions agree with TRBD2. CDR1 and CDR2 (germline): MNHNS, SASEGT. The CDR3 runs to 15 residues. V trimming: 7 bases; J trimming: 8 bases; junction bases outside the gene matches: 8. The CDR3 nucleotides read TGTGCCAGCATTGCCGGACTAGCGGGGGGGAATACCCAGTACTTC. It specifies CASIAGLAGGNTQYF.

The chain links TRBV4-1 to TRBJ1-3; D gene uncertain. The CDR3 has 15 residues. V lost 0 bases and J lost 3, with 9 bases in between. The germline gives CDR1 MGHRA, CDR2 YSYEKL. DNA of the CDR3: TGCGCCAGCAGCCAAGATGAGAGAAGTGGAAACACCATATATTTT. This encodes CASSQDERSGNTIYF.

This clone was observed once. The rearrangement links TRBV6-6 to TRBJ2-1; tentatively, D is TRBD2 (6 bases). From germline, CDR1 is MNHNY and CDR2 SVGAGI (reference sequence). CDR3 size: 12 residues. V lost 9 bases and J 0 bases, leaving 6 bases between the germline ends. The CDR3 here is CASSGSYNEQFF. Written as DNA, the CDR3 is TGTGCCAGTAGCGGCTCCTACAATGAGCAGTTCTTC.

The chain has TRBV6-5 and TRBJ2-7; 10 bases align to TRBD2. The CDR3 length is 15 residues. The germline V gene has CDR1 MNHEY and CDR2 SVGAGI. V was pared by 5 bases and J by 4 bases, with 8 bases of the junction left unmatched. CDR3 amino acids: CASSITAGGNYEQYF. The CDR3 region has the DNA TGTGCCAGCAGTATAACAGCGGGGGGGAATTACGAGCAGTACTTC.

This chain links TRBV27 with TRBJ1-1, with TRBD1 identical over 10 bases. The J segment lost 3 bases and the V segment lost 0 bases, leaving 4 bases of the junction unmatched. The germline V gene has CDR1 MNHEY and CDR2 SMNVEV (reference sequence). CDR3 length equals 16 residues. DNA of the CDR3: TGTGCCAGCAGTTTATCATACGGGACAGGGGACACTGAAGCTTTCTTT. It specifies CASSLSYGTGDTEAFF.